One sample yielded the 15 T cell receptor beta chains listed below, sequenced in a study of PD-L1 blockade in urothelial cancer. Sample time point: pretreatment peripheral blood. TCRdb's table, derived via immunoSEQ multiplex PCR, lists solely in-frame clones and lacks some. The sample holds tens of thousands of clones; roughly 76% are singletons and the top ten take 4.5% to 6%. This material consisted of PBMCs, taken around atezolizumab (anti-PD-L1) treatment. The origin of the receptors is a man in his sixties or seventies with urothelial cancer.

The rearrangement uses TRBV2 and TRBJ2-7; TRBD2 aligns across 8 bases. Germline V gives CDR1 SNHLY, CDR2 FYNNEI. J lost 0 bases, V lost 8 bases, and 6 bases had no gene match. The CDR3 runs to 14 residues. The CDR3 here is CASLERGSSYEQYF. CDR3 nucleotide sequence: TGTGCCAGCCTGGAGCGGGGGAGCTCCTACGAGCAGTACTTC.

The J gene is TRBJ1-2, the V gene TRBV11-2; 8 bases match TRBD1. J gave up 4 bases and V 5 bases, and 6 bases lay outside the gene matches. Per germline, CDR1 SGHAT and CDR2 FQNNGV. The CDR3 is 14 residues long. The CDR3 sequence: CASSLDRGTYGYTF. CDR3 bases: TGTGCCAGCAGCCTTGACAGGGGAACCTATGGCTACACCTTC. Supplemented by reference TRBV11-2 and TRBJ1-2, the full variable domain reads EAGVAQSPRYKIIEKRQSVAFWCNPISGHATLYWYQQILGQGPKLLIQFQNNGVVDDSQLPKDRFSAERLKGVDSTLKIQPAKLEDSAVYLCASSLDRGTYGYTFGSGTRLTVV.

A few counts support this clone. The chain recombines TRBV9 with TRBJ1-2; 7 bases map to TRBD1. Germline values: CDR1 SGDLS, CDR2 YYNGEE. Losses at the gene ends were 0 bases for V and 2 bases for J; bases not matched to a gene: 10. The CDR3 loop spans 17 amino acids. CDR3 bases: TGTGCCAGCAGCGTAGGGGAGAAGGGACAGATAAACTATGGCTACACCTTC. Its translation is CASSVGEKGQINYGYTF. Combining the CDR3 with reference TRBV9 and TRBJ1-2 gives the whole variable domain DSGVTQTPKHLITATGQRVTLRCSPRSGDLSVYWYQQSLDQGLQFLIQYYNGEERAKGNILERFSAQQFPDLHSELNLSSLELGDSALYFCASSVGEKGQINYGYTFGSGTRLTVV.

The chain uses TRBV29-1 and TRBJ2-3; a possible D gene is TRBD2 (6 bases). The CDR3 has 14 amino acids. CDR1 is SQVTM, CDR2 ANQGSEA, per germline. The V and J ends lost 6 bases and 0 bases respectively, with 13 bases between them. CDR3 residues: CSVVTGTSTDTQYF. CDR3 coding DNA: TGCAGCGTCGTAACGGGGACTAGCACAGATACGCAGTATTTT.

The chain combines TRBV4-1 with TRBJ2-5, with TRBD2 identical over 16 bases. The V and J ends lost 4 bases and 5 bases, in that order; junction bases with no gene match: 13. Germline V lookup: CDR1 MGHRA, CDR2 YSYEKL. This CDR3 has 19 amino acids. CDR3 sequence reads: CASSRFLGTSGRAGETQYF. The CDR3 nucleotides are TGCGCCAGCAGCCGATTCCTCGGGACTAGCGGGAGGGCTGGGGAGACCCAGTACTTC.

The genes are TRBV7-2 and TRBJ2-5, with D maybe TRBD1 (6 bases). CDR1 and CDR2 from the germline V gene are SGHTA and FQGNSA. The V end was cut by 2 bases, the J end by 1 base, with 11 bases between. The CDR3 loop spans 15 amino acids. CDR3 loop: CASSLFQGSQETQYF. The CDR3 nucleotides are TGTGCCAGCAGCTTATTTCAGGGGAGCCAAGAGACCCAGTACTTC.

The J gene is TRBJ1-1, the V gene TRBV7-5; the table's D call of TRBD1 was not tested on the DNA. TRBV7-5 is an annotated pseudogene. CDR3 length: 15 amino acids. The CDR3 nucleotides are TGTGCCAGAAGCCGTCGACAGGGCGTAAACACTGAAGCTTTCTTT. Translation: CARSRRQGVNTEAFF.

The sample holds one count of this clone. V gene TRBV2 combines with J gene TRBJ1-6, with D perhaps matching TRBD1 (5 bases). CDR1 and CDR2 from the germline V gene are SNHLY and FYNNEI. The V end lost 5 bases, the J end lost 7 bases, and 12 bases lay between the germline ends. The CDR3 covers 14 residues. CDR3 amino acids: CASSRTNKNSPLHF. The CDR3 DNA reads as TGTGCCAGCAGTAGGACAAATAAAAATTCACCCCTCCACTTT.

This rearrangement joins TRBV18 to TRBJ1-6; 7 bases match TRBD1. CDR1 and CDR2 (germline): KGHSH, LQKENI. The CDR3 is made up of 15 amino acids. V was pared by 1 base and J by 7 bases, with 4 bases of the junction left unmatched. CDR3 loop: CASSPLPGQNSPLHF. The CDR3 nucleotides read TGTGCCAGCTCACCACTCCCGGGACAGAATTCACCCCTCCACTTT.

The V gene is TRBV5-8, the J gene TRBJ2-3; TRBD2 matches 7 bases. The germline V gene encodes CDR1 SGHTS and CDR2 YDEGEE. The CDR3 totals 18 residues. V was pared by 0 bases and J by 0 bases, with 10 bases of the junction left unmatched. DNA of the CDR3: TGTGCCAGCAGCTTGGCCATACACCTAGCGGCTAGCACAGATACGCAGTATTTT. Translation: CASSLAIHLAASTDTQYF.

This chain uses TRBV7-2 with TRBJ2-4, with D possibly being TRBD1 (5 bases). The CDR3 has 14 amino acids. V was trimmed by 1 base and J by 9 bases, leaving 13 bases between them. Germline loops: CDR1 SGHTA, CDR2 FQGNSA. The CDR3 reads CASSLGGASPIQYF. The CDR3 nucleotides are TGTGCCAGCAGCTTAGGTGGGGCTTCCCCCATTCAGTACTTC.

This clone has more than one count but fewer than ten. The chain recombines TRBV10-3 with TRBJ1-2; TRBD1 aligns across 7 bases. Trimming removed 5 bases from V and 0 bases from J; junction bases left unmatched: 9. The CDR3 is 16 amino acids. Germline V lookup: CDR1 ENHRY, CDR2 SYGVKD. The CDR3 is CAISSLGQLANYGYTF. Written as DNA, the CDR3 is TGTGCCATCAGTTCTCTGGGACAGCTAGCTAACTATGGCTACACCTTC.

The chain carries TRBV10-1 and TRBJ2-3; TRBD2 matches at 8 bases. Germline V gives CDR1 WNHNN, CDR2 SYGVQD (reference sequence). This CDR3 comprises 15 residues. V dropped 3 bases and J dropped 5; count of bases not matched to a gene: 7. CDR3 region: CASSDRGGDGDTQYF. As DNA, the CDR3 is TGCGCCAGCAGTGACCGGGGGGGCGATGGAGATACGCAGTATTTT.

This chain uses TRBV19 with TRBJ1-2, with TRBD1 as a possible D gene (5 bases). CDR1 and CDR2 from the germline V gene are LNHDA and SQIVND (reference sequence). This CDR3 has 13 amino acids. Trimming shortened V by 4 bases and J by 6 bases, and 12 bases separated the two germline ends. In DNA form, the CDR3 reads TGTGCCAGTAGTACAAGGGGTATAGATGGCTACACCTTC. It yields the protein CASSTRGIDGYTF.

J is TRBJ1-3 and V is TRBV13; possible D gene TRBD1, 6 bases. Germline lookup yields CDR1 PRHDT and CDR2 FYEKMQ (reference sequence). V was clipped by 4 bases and J by 0 bases, with 13 bases between them. The CDR3 extends over 16 amino acids. CDR3 amino acids: CASSSRGQSSGNTIYF. The CDR3 DNA reads TGTGCCAGCAGCTCCAGGGGCCAGAGCTCTGGAAACACCATATATTTT.